These T cell receptor beta chains were read from a single sample in a study of early T cells in non-severe SARS-CoV-2 infection. MiXCR, run by TCRdb on the 5' RACE reads, gives a single entry per CDR3 protein. The table has around 83,000 distinct CDR3 sequences, approximately 12% seen once. The material was whole blood, obtained at baseline. All receptors derive from an adult who was a healthcare worker with PCR-confirmed SARS-CoV-2 infection or an uninfected control (not recorded which). The CDR3 runs from the conserved cysteine through the conserved F or W. D genes are given only for firm matches. A row's size may be missing; if present it is once, few, many or a size class.

V	size	J	D	CDR3	DNA
TRBV6-5	-	TRBJ2-3	TRBD1	CASSQGATTDTQYF	TGTGCCAGCAGCCAGGGGGCGACCACAGATACGCAGTATTTT
TRBV12-3/TRBV12-4	-	TRBJ1-2	-	CASRKRTVGGYTF	TGTGCCAGCAGAAAGCGGACAGTCGGAGGCTACACCTTC
TRBV7-9	few	TRBJ2-5	-	CASSLPQTVRETQYF	TGTGCCAGCAGCTTACCCCAGACAGTCCGAGAGACCCAGTACTTC
TRBV27	-	TRBJ2-5	-	CASSLLPGVQETQYF	TGTGCCAGCAGTCTATTACCGGGAGTCCAAGAGACCCAGTACTTC
TRBV12-3/TRBV12-4	few	TRBJ2-3	-	CASRAGTLRSDTQYF	TGTGCCAGCAGGGCCGGGACTCTAAGGTCAGATACGCAGTATTTT
TRBV27	few	TRBJ1-1	-	CASSLYGMNTEAFF	TGTGCCAGCAGTTTATATGGGATGAACACTGAAGCTTTCTTT
TRBV12-5	-	TRBJ2-2	TRBD1	CASGLTGGYPGELFF	TGTGCTAGTGGTTTGACAGGGGGCTATCCCGGGGAGCTGTTTTTT
TRBV7-6	many	TRBJ2-2	-	CASSSPYRGTGELFF	TGTGCCAGCAGCTCACCCTATAGGGGCACCGGGGAGCTGTTTTTT
TRBV25-1	many	TRBJ1-2	-	CASRPPDNYGYTF	TGTGCCAGCAGGCCCCCGGATAACTATGGCTACACCTTC
TRBV7-3	-	TRBJ2-5	TRBD2	CASSPGTSGRGETQYF	TGTGCCAGCAGCCCCGGGACTAGCGGGAGAGGAGAGACCCAGTACTTC
TRBV5-1	-	TRBJ2-3	TRBD1	CASSLEGTGTDTQYF	TGCGCCAGCAGCTTGGAAGGGACAGGGACCGATACGCAGTATTTT
TRBV7-8	-	TRBJ2-7	TRBD2	CASSPRLAGELLYEQYF	TGTGCCAGCAGTCCAAGACTAGCGGGAGAACTCCTCTACGAGCAGTACTTC
TRBV14	few	TRBJ2-5	-	CASSQSLQETQYF	TGTGCCAGCAGCCAATCCTTACAAGAGACCCAGTACTTC
TRBV27	-	TRBJ1-6	-	CASSQTGRNSPLHF	TGTGCCAGCAGTCAAACAGGGAGAAATTCACCCCTCCACTTT
TRBV13	many	TRBJ2-1	-	CASSSRPSEQFF	TGTGCCAGCAGCTCAAGACCTAGTGAGCAGTTCTTC
TRBV18	-	TRBJ1-5	TRBD1	CASSLTGDSNQPQHF	TGTGCCAGCTCACTTACAGGGGATAGCAATCAGCCCCAGCATTTT
TRBV12-3/TRBV12-4	few	TRBJ2-7	TRBD2	CASRRQGLAEQYF	TGTGCCAGCAGACGACAGGGACTAGCAGAGCAGTACTTC
TRBV20-1	-	TRBJ2-5	TRBD2	CSARGLAGVETQYF	TGCAGTGCTAGAGGGCTAGCGGGAGTTGAGACCCAGTACTTC
TRBV2	many	TRBJ2-1	-	CASSEPQSSYNEQFF	TGTGCCAGCAGTGAGCCACAGAGCTCCTACAATGAGCAGTTCTTC
TRBV12-3/TRBV12-4	-	TRBJ2-5	TRBD2	CAGSSQLAKEETQYF	TGTGCCGGCAGTTCACAACTAGCGAAAGAAGAGACCCAGTACTTC
TRBV27	few	TRBJ1-1	-	CASRFLGEAFF	TGTGCCAGCAGATTTTTGGGTGAAGCTTTCTTT
TRBV21-1	many	TRBJ1-4	-	CASSKLRQATRRGFF	TGTGCCAGCAGCAAATTACGGCAGGCCACCCGGAGGGGTTTTTTT
TRBV7-8	-	TRBJ2-3	TRBD2	CASSLLAVGTSATQYF	TGTGCCAGCAGCTTACTGGCTGTCGGGACTAGCGCTACGCAGTATTTT
TRBV7-8	many	TRBJ1-2	-	CASSRRVADLFYGYTF	TGTGCCAGCAGCCGGAGAGTGGCAGATCTATTCTATGGCTACACCTTC